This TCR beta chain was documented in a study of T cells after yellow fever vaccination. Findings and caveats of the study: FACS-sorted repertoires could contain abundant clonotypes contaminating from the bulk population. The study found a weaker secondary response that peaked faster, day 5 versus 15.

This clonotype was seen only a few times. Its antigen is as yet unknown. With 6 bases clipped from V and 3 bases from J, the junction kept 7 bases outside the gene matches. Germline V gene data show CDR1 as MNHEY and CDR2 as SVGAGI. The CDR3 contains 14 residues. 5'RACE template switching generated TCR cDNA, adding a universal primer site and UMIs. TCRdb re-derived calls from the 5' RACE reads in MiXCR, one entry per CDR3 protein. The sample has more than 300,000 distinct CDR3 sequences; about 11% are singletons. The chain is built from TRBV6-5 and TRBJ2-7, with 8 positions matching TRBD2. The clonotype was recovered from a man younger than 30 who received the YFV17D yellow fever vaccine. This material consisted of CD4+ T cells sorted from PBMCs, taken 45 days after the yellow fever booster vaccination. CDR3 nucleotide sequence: TGTGCCAGCAGCCGAGCGGGGGTTTACTACGAGCAGTACTTC. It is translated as CASSRAGVYYEQYF.